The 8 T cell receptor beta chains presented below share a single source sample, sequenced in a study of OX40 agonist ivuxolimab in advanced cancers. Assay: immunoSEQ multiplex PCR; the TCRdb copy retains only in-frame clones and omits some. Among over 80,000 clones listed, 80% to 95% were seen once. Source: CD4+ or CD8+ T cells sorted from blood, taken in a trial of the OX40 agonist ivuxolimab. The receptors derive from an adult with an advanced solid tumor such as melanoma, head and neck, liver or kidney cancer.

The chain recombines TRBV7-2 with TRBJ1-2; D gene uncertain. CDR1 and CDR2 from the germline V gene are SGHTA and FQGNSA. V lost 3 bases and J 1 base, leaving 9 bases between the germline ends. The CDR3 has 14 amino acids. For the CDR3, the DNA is TGTGCCAGCAGCTTCCCGACACGTAACTATGGCTACACCTTC. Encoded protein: CASSFPTRNYGYTF.

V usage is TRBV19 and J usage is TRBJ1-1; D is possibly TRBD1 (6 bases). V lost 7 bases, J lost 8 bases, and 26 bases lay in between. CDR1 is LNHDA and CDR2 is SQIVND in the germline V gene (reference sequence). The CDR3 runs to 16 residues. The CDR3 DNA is TGTGCCAGTACCTCCGAACAGGGTGGCGGAAGGTCGGAAGCTTTCTTT. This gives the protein CASTSEQGGGRSEAFF.

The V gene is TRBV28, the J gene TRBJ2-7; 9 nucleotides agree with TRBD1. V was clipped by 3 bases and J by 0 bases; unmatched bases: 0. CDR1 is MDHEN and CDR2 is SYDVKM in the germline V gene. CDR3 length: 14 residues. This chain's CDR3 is CASSLTGGSYEQYF. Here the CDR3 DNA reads TGTGCCAGCAGTTTGACAGGGGGCTCCTACGAGCAGTACTTC.

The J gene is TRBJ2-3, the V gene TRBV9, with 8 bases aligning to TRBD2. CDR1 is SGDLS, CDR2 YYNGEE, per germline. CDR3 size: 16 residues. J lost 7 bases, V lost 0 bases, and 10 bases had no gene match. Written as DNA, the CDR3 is TGTGCCAGCAGCGTAGGAAGGTTCGCGGGAGGCTATACGCAGTATTTT. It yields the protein CASSVGRFAGGYTQYF.

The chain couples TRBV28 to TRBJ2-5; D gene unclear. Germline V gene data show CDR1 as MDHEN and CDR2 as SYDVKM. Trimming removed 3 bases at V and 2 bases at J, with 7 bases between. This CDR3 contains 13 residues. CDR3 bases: TGTGCCAGCAGTTTCCCAGGTCAAGAGACCCAGTACTTC. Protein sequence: CASSFPGQETQYF.

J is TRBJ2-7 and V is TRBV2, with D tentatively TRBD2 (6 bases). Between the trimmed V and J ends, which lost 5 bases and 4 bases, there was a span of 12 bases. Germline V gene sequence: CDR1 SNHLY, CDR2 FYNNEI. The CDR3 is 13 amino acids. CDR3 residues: CASSNSGLYEQYF. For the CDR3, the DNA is TGTGCCAGCAGTAATAGCGGATTATACGAGCAGTACTTC.

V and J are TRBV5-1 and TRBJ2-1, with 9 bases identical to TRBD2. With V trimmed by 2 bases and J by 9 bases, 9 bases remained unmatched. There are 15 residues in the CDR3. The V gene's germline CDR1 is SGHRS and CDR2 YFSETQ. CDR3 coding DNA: TGCGCCAGCAGCTTAGAGGCTAGCGGGAAGGGTGAGCAGTTCTTC. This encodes CASSLEASGKGEQFF.

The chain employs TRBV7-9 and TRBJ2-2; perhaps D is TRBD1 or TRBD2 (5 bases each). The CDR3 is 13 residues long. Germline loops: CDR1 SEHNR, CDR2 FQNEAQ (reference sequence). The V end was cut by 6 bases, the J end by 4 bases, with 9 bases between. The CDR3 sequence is CASRWDGTGELFF. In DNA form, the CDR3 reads TGTGCCAGCAGGTGGGACGGCACCGGGGAGCTGTTTTTT.